Sequencing of this T cell receptor beta chain was carried out in a study of CXCR3-negative and CXCR3-positive naive CD8 T cells. UMI-labeled TRB cDNA libraries were prepared by 5' RACE. TCRdb reprocessed the 5' RACE reads and reports one entry per CDR3 protein, with no DNA. Its clone listing holds some 6,700 distinct CDR3 sequences. The CDR3 length is 14 residues. Looked up from germline, CDR1 is SGHNT and CDR2 is YYREEE (reference sequence). Notes on this clonotype: Antigen unknown.

General observations from the study: A higher hydrophobicity marked the TRB CDR3s of CXCR3-positive naive cells versus CXCR3-negative naive cells.

Sequenced material: naive CXCR3+ CD8+ T cells from blood. The subset here: CD45RO-CCR7+CD27+CD95- naive CD8+ T cells expressing CXCR3 (TNR3+). The V gene is TRBV5-4, the J gene TRBJ2-1; TCRdb's D call, TRBD2, is unchecked because there is no DNA. The sequence was obtained from a human donor in good health. Some clones in this sample may be carry-over from other donors' samples. This CDR3 is CASSLSGAYNEQFF.